This T cell receptor (beta chain) was documented in a study of breast tumors, draining lymph nodes, adjacent tissues. Study-wide findings and caveats: That most tumor T cells come from lymph nodes remained unproven. Tumor TCR diversity was below lymph nodes but above nontumor tissue. Findings are consistent with lymph node origin and intratumoral expansion of most tumor T cells. Luminal-like breast cancer showed significantly greater tumor-nontumor repertoire similarity than basal-like breast cancer did.

TCRdb analysed the multiplex PCR reads with MiXCR anew, one entry per CDR3 protein. The repertoire holds around 230,000 distinct CDR3 sequences, with 30% to 35% as singletons. Samples came from axillary lymph nodes draining the breast cancer. The CDR3 spans 14 residues. CDR1 and CDR2 (germline): SGHDN, FVKESK. V was cut by 2 bases and J by 0 bases, with 7 bases left in between. Concerning this clonotype: What it binds is unknown.

Sequencing was carried out using axillary lymph node tissue. The clonotype was recovered from a female donor with breast cancer. Some clones in this sample may be carry-over from other donors' samples. The V gene is TRBV14, the J gene TRBJ1-1; D gene ambiguous. The CDR3 nucleotides are TGTGCCAGCAGCCAATTAGGCATGAACACTGAAGCTTTCTTT. It is translated as CASSQLGMNTEAFF.